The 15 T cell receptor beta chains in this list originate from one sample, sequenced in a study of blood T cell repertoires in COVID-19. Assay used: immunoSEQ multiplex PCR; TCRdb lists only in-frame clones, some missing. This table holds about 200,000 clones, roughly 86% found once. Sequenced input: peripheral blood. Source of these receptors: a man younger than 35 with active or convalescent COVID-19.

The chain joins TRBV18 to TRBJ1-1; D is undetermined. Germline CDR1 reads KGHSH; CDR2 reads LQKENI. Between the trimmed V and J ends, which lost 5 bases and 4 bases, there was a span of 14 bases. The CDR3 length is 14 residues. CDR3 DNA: TGTGCCAGCTCAGCCGGGTCCTCAAGCACTGAAGCTTTCTTT. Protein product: CASSAGSSSTEAFF.

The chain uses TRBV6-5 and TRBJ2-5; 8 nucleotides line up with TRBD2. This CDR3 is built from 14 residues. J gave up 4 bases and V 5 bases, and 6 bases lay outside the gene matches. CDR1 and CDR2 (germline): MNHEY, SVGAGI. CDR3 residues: CASSTGLAVETQYF. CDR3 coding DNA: TGTGCCAGCAGTACTGGACTAGCCGTAGAGACCCAGTACTTC.

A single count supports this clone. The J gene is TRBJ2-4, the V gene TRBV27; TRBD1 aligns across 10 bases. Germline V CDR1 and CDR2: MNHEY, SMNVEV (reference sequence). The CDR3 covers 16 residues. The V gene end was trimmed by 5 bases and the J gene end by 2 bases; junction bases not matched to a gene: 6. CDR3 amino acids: CASSHRTGGTKNIQYF. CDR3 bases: TGTGCCAGCAGTCACCGGACAGGGGGGACCAAAAACATTCAGTACTTC.

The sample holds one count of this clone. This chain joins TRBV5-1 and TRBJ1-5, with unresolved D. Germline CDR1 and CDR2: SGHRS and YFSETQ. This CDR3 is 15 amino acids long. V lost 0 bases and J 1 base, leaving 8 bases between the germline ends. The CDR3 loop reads CASSLAGWSNQPQHF. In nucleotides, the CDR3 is TGCGCCAGCAGCTTGGCGGGTTGGAGCAATCAGCCCCAGCATTTT.

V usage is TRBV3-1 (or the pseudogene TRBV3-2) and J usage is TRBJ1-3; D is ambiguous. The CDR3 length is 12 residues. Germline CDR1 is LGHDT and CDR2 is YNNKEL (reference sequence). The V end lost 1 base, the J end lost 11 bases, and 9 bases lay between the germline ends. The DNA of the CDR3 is TGTGCCAGCAGCCAAGTGGAGGCCGCCATATATTTT. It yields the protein CASSQVEAAIYF.

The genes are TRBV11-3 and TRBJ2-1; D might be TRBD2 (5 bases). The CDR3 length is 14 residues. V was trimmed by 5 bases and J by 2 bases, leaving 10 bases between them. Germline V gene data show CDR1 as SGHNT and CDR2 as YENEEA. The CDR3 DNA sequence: TGTGCCAGCAGCCGAGGAGCGGCCTACAATGAGCAGTTCTTC. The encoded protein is CASSRGAAYNEQFF.

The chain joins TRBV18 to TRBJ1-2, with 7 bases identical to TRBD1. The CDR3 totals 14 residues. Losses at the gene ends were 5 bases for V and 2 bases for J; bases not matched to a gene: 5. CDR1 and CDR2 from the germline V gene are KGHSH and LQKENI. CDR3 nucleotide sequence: TGTGCCAGCTCAAGGGACAGATCCAACTATGGCTACACCTTC. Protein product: CASSRDRSNYGYTF.

Written as DNA, the CDR3 is TGTGCCAGCAGCCAAGATAGGGGGAACCAGCCCCAGCATTTT. Its translation is CASSQDRGNQPQHF. The rearrangement uses TRBV3-1 (or the pseudogene TRBV3-2) and TRBJ1-5, with D maybe TRBD1 (6 bases). CDR1 and CDR2 (germline): LGHDT, YNNKEL (reference sequence). V lost 0 bases to trimming and J lost 7 bases, with 10 bases between them. This CDR3 has 14 residues.

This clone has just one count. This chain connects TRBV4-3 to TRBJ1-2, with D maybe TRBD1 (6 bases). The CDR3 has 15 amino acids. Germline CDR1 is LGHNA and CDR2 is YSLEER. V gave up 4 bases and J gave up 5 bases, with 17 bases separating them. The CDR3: CASSPQRTGRYGYTF. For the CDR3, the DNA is TGCGCCAGCAGCCCCCAGAGAACAGGGAGATATGGCTACACCTTC.

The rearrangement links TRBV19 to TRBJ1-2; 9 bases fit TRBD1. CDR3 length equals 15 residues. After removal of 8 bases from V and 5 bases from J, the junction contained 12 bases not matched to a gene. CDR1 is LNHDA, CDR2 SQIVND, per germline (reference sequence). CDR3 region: CASSFGGTGSYGYTF. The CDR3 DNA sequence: TGTGCCAGTTCCTTTGGAGGGACAGGGTCTTATGGCTACACCTTC. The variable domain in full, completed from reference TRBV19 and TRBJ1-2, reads DGGITQSPKYLFRKEGQNVTLSCEQNLNHDAMYWYRQDPGQGLRLIYYSQIVNDFQKGDIAEGYSVSREKKESFPLTVTSAQKNPTAFYLCASSFGGTGSYGYTFGSGTRLTVV.

This CDR3 is CSAWTGLGTDTQYF. The CDR3 DNA is TGCAGCGCCTGGACAGGGTTGGGGACAGATACGCAGTATTTT. This chain links TRBV29-1 with TRBJ2-3; TRBD1 matches at 8 bases. Germline V gene sequence: CDR1 SQVTM, CDR2 ANQGSEA. The CDR3 extends over 14 amino acids. V lost 7 bases, J lost 3 bases, and 9 bases stayed unmatched.

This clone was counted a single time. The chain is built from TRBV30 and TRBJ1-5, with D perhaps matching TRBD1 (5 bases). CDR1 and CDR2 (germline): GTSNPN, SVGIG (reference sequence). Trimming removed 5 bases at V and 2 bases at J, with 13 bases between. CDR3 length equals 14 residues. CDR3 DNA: TGTGCCTGGTCTGCAGGGTTGGGCAATCAGCCCCAGCATTTT. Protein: CAWSAGLGNQPQHF. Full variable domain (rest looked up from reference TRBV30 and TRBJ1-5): SQTIHQWPATLVQPVGSPLSLECTVEGTSNPNLYWYRQAAGRGLQLLFYSVGIGQISSEVPQNLSASRPQDRQFILSSKKLLLSDSGFYLCAWSAGLGNQPQHFGDGTRLSIL.

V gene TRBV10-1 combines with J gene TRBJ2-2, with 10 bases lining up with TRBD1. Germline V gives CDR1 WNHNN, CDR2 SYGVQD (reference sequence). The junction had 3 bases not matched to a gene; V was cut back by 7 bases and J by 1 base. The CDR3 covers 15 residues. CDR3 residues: CASTRDRGNTGELFF. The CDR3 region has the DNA TGCGCCAGCACCCGGGACAGGGGGAACACCGGGGAGCTGTTTTTT.

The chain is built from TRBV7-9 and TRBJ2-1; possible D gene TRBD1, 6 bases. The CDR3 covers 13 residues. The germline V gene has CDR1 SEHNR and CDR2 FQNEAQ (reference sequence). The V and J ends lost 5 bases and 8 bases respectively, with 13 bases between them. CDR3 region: CASSRTGIDEQFF. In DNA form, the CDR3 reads TGTGCCAGCAGCCGCACAGGGATCGATGAGCAGTTCTTC.

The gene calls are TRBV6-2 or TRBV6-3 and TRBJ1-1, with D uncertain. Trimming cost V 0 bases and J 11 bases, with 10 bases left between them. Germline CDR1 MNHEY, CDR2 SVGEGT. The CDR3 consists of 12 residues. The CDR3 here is CASSYSRREAFF. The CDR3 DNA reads TGTGCCAGCAGTTACTCGAGGAGGGAGGCTTTCTTT.